This entry is about one T cell receptor (beta chain). Trimming stripped 4 bases from V and 6 bases from J, with 13 bases between. Germline V gene lookup returns CDR1 MNHEY and CDR2 SVGEGT. The CDR3 loop spans 13 amino acids. The data belong to a study of blood T cell repertoires in COVID-19. Study-level background: Collection of acute and convalescent COVID-19 samples took place in the United States, Italy and Spain. In each case, the material was cDNA or gDNA derived from T cells, B-cell-depleted T cells, or PBMCs.

Authors' analysis steps: Estimation of nucleated cell counts was performed using reference gene primer amplification. Sequenced by immunoSEQ multiplex PCR; TCRdb stores in-frame clones only, minus some. Clone size and V and J calls were adopted from that table, with D and trimming inferred from the DNA. The sample contains some 15,000 clones, roughly 82% of which appear only once. The clonotype originates from a woman aged 70-85 years with active COVID-19. The sample consisted of peripheral blood. This rearrangement joins TRBV6-2 or TRBV6-3 to TRBJ2-7; TRBD1 is a possible D gene (6 bases). CDR3 nucleotide sequence: TGTGCCAGCAGTTTCATACAGGGCGGCGAGCAGTACTTC. Residues: CASSFIQGGEQYF.